This TCR beta chain is drawn from a study of shared clonotypes between healthy human individuals. The assay was run at deep level. The authors distributed each subset's genomic DNA evenly over several immunoSEQ plates. Sequencing used immunoSEQ multiplex PCR; TCRdb keeps in-frame clones, though not all of them. The sample lists approximately 460,000 clones, approximately 80% occurring once. Per the germline V gene, CDR1 is SGHVS and CDR2 is FQNEAQ. The ends lost 10 bases at V and 5 bases at J; junction bases unmatched: 7. This CDR3 has 12 residues. Around 100 million PBMCs went into genomic DNA for unsorted samples.

The chain joins TRBV7-8 to TRBJ2-5; 7 nucleotides agree with TRBD2. The source of this sequence is a woman aged 40-49 years in good health. Some clones in this sample may be carry-over from other donors' samples. The sequenced material came from PBMCs. The CDR3 sequence is CAIPWGGETQYF. The CDR3 coding sequence is TGTGCCATCCCTTGGGGGGGGGAGACCCAGTACTTC.